The 26 T cell receptor beta chains given below trace back to one sample, sequenced in a study of blood T cell repertoires in COVID-19. TCRdb's table, derived via immunoSEQ multiplex PCR, lists solely in-frame clones and lacks some. In the table there are a few hundred thousand clones, about 82% of which are singletons. The sequenced material came from peripheral blood. These receptors all stem from a woman older than 75 with acute or convalescent COVID-19.

The chain recombines TRBV19 with TRBJ1-1; 11 bases fit TRBD1. Germline lookup yields CDR1 LNHDA and CDR2 SQIVND (reference sequence). The length of the CDR3 is 16 residues. The V segment lost 1 base and the J segment 5 bases; nucleotides outside the gene matches: 6. The chain's CDR3 is CASSIGTGGGGTEAFF. The CDR3 nucleotides are TGTGCCAGTAGTATAGGGACAGGGGGCGGCGGGACTGAAGCTTTCTTT.

This chain joins TRBV30 and TRBJ1-1; unclear D gene. Trimming pared 1 base from V and 3 bases from J, leaving 9 bases between. The CDR3 has 13 residues. The germline V gene has CDR1 GTSNPN and CDR2 SVGIG (reference sequence). DNA of the CDR3: TGTGCCTGGAGTGCGGAGAGGGACACTGAAGCTTTCTTT. Protein: CAWSAERDTEAFF.

This clone was picked up a small number of times. The rearrangement joins TRBV18 to TRBJ2-1; TRBD2 matches at 7 bases. This CDR3 spans 14 amino acids. V lost 6 bases, J lost 5 bases, and 7 bases stayed unmatched. From germline, CDR1 is KGHSH and CDR2 LQKENI. CDR3 nucleotides: TGTGCCAGCTCCCGGGGAGGGAGAGACAATGAGCAGTTCTTC. Encoded protein: CASSRGGRDNEQFF.

This chain joins TRBV12-5 and TRBJ2-5; a possible D gene is TRBD2 (5 bases). V was cut by 3 bases and J by 8 bases, with 7 bases left in between. The CDR3 covers 11 residues. CDR1 is LGHNT and CDR2 is FRNRAP in the germline V gene. CDR3 sequence reads: CASGLLDTQYF. For the CDR3, the DNA is TGTGCTAGTGGTTTACTAGACACCCAGTACTTC.

The rearrangement links TRBV27 to TRBJ1-1; D is possibly TRBD1 (5 bases). The CDR3 has 15 residues. V gave up 4 bases and J gave up 0 bases, with 12 bases separating them. Germline lookup yields CDR1 MNHEY and CDR2 SMNVEV (reference sequence). The CDR3 region is CASSSRAGMNTEAFF. The CDR3 region has the DNA TGTGCCAGCAGTTCGAGAGCAGGGATGAACACTGAAGCTTTCTTT.

This clone has only a few counts. The chain couples TRBV5-6 to TRBJ1-5; a possible D gene is TRBD1 (6 bases). The CDR3 consists of 14 residues. The V gene lost 4 bases and the J gene lost 3 bases, with 11 bases spanning the gap. The germline gives CDR1 SGHDT, CDR2 YYEEEE. CDR3: CASSRRDNNQPQHF. CDR3 nucleotide sequence: TGTGCCAGCAGCCGCCGGGACAACAATCAGCCCCAGCATTTT.

The V gene is TRBV18, the J gene TRBJ2-3, with D possibly being TRBD2 (6 bases). CDR3 length: 15 residues. Deletions cut 3 bases from V and 3 bases from J, with 13 bases between. Germline CDR1 is KGHSH and CDR2 is LQKENI. CDR3 residues: CASSPPGAVTDTQYF. In DNA, the CDR3 is TGTGCCAGCTCACCCCCGGGAGCGGTAACAGATACGCAGTATTTT.

V and J are TRBV5-4 and TRBJ1-3, with 10 bases fitting TRBD1. The trim removed 3 bases at V and 0 bases at J, leaving 6 bases unmatched. From germline, CDR1 is SGHNT and CDR2 YYREEE (reference sequence). The length of the CDR3 is 17 residues. The CDR3 bases are TGTGCCAGCAGCTGGACAGGGGGTCACTCCTCTGGAAACACCATATATTTT. Its protein product is CASSWTGGHSSGNTIYF.

Of note for this clone: This same CDR3 is encoded by further DNA sequences in the sample. CDR3 nucleotides: TGTGCCAGCAGTTTATCGCAGGGTCGCACTGAAGCTTTCTTT. As protein: CASSLSQGRTEAFF. J is TRBJ1-1 and V is TRBV27; tentative D call: TRBD1 (5 bases). This CDR3 region has 14 residues. Trimming stripped 0 bases from V and 4 bases from J, with 9 bases between. CDR1 MNHEY and CDR2 SMNVEV come from the germline V gene (reference sequence).

This chain joins TRBV6-5 and TRBJ2-5; 7 bases match TRBD2. Germline V gene data show CDR1 as MNHEY and CDR2 as SVGAGI. This CDR3 has 16 amino acids. After removal of 4 bases from V and 5 bases from J, the junction contained 13 bases not matched to a gene. DNA of the CDR3: TGTGCCAGCAGTTCCCCCAACCGGGAGGATACGGAGACCCAGTACTTC. It is translated as CASSSPNREDTETQYF.

V is TRBV5-4 and J is TRBJ1-1; D is ambiguous. V was trimmed by 1 base and J by 0 bases, leaving 13 bases between them. From germline, CDR1 is SGHNT and CDR2 YYREEE (reference sequence). The CDR3 has 16 residues. The CDR3 coding sequence is TGTGCCAGCAGCTTGCCGCAGTTGGGCGTGAACACTGAAGCTTTCTTT. This sequence encodes CASSLPQLGVNTEAFF.

This clone was found once. Other nucleotide sequences from this sample produce the same CDR3. The chain uses TRBV30 and TRBJ2-7, with D maybe TRBD2 (6 bases). This CDR3 is 12 amino acids long. Per germline, CDR1 GTSNPN and CDR2 SVGIG (reference sequence). V was trimmed by 3 bases and J by 0 bases, leaving 6 bases between them. This CDR3 reads CAWRRDSYEQYF. As DNA, the CDR3 is TGTGCCTGGAGGCGGGACTCCTACGAGCAGTACTTC.

The CDR3: CASSSGLARYTQYF. The CDR3 nucleotides read TGTGCCAGCAGCTCGGGACTAGCGCGGTATACGCAGTATTTT. The rearrangement joins TRBV7-8 to TRBJ2-3; 10 nucleotides align to TRBD2. The CDR3 spans 14 residues. From germline, CDR1 is SGHVS and CDR2 FQNEAQ. V trimming: 4 bases; J trimming: 7 bases; junction bases outside the gene matches: 5.

This clone showed up just once. V and J are TRBV5-6 and TRBJ1-3; D is undetermined. The CDR3 is 14 amino acids. V lost 2 bases and J 6 bases, leaving 12 bases between the germline ends. Germline assignment: CDR1 SGHDT and CDR2 YYEEEE. In DNA, the CDR3 is TGTGCCAGCAGCTTTCCCCTCCGCGAAAACACCATATATTTT. Protein sequence: CASSFPLRENTIYF.

On this clone itself: A read error may account for a junction end that differs from germline. The chain joins TRBV28 to TRBJ1-6; TRBD1 might be the D (5 bases). Germline CDR1 is MDHEN and CDR2 is SYDVKM. The CDR3 has 10 residues. The CDR3 region is CAGGRSPLHF. CDR3 DNA sequence: TGCGCGGGGGGGAGGTCACCCCTCCACTTT.

The chain recombines TRBV19 with TRBJ2-4, with 9 bases identical to TRBD2. Germline V lookup: CDR1 LNHDA, CDR2 SQIVND (reference sequence). The CDR3 consists of 14 residues. V trimming: 3 bases; J trimming: 8 bases; junction bases outside the gene matches: 5. CDR3 residues: CASSMGAGGYIQYF. DNA for the CDR3: TGTGCCAGTAGTATGGGGGCGGGAGGGTACATTCAGTACTTC.

CDR3 nucleotides: TGTGCCAGCAGCGAGGGACAGCTGCGTGGCTACACCTTC. Amino acid sequence: CASSEGQLRGYTF. The chain couples TRBV6-2 or TRBV6-3 to TRBJ1-2; 7 nucleotides match TRBD1. The CDR3 runs to 13 residues. The germline V gene has CDR1 MNHEY and CDR2 SVGEGT. V was clipped by 6 bases and J by 7 bases; unmatched bases: 8.

The chain is built from TRBV30 and TRBJ1-2, with D hard to call. Germline lookup yields CDR1 GTSNPN and CDR2 SVGIG (reference sequence). This CDR3 is built from 13 residues. Trimming removed 0 bases from V and 8 bases from J, with 13 bases in between. CDR3 DNA: TGTGCCTGGAGTGTGCCCGAAGGCGGGGGCTACACCTTC. Translated, it gives CAWSVPEGGGYTF.

The chain joins TRBV5-5 to TRBJ2-7, with 9 positions matching TRBD2. The germline V gene encodes CDR1 SGHKS and CDR2 YYEKEE (reference sequence). V shed 5 bases and J 7 bases; nucleotides not matched to a gene: 10. The CDR3 loop spans 14 amino acids. The CDR3 DNA reads as TGTGCCAGCAGAAGTGTAGCGGGAGCAGGGGAGCAGTACTTC. This gives the protein CASRSVAGAGEQYF.

CDR3 loop: CASSFGRSTGELFF. As DNA, the CDR3 is TGTGCCAGCAGTTTTGGTCGTAGCACCGGGGAGCTGTTTTTT. V is TRBV27 and J is TRBJ2-2, with no clear D. CDR1 and CDR2 from the germline V gene are MNHEY and SMNVEV (reference sequence). V lost 3 bases, J lost 4 bases, and 9 bases lay in between. The CDR3 runs to 14 residues.

The chain employs TRBV10-2 and TRBJ1-2; TRBD1 matches 8 bases. CDR3 length equals 15 residues. The V segment lost 0 bases and the J segment 6 bases; nucleotides outside the gene matches: 6. Germline-derived CDR1 and CDR2 are WSHSY and SAAADI. CDR3 coding DNA: TGCGCCAGCAGTGAGTCGGGCCCGACAGGGGATGGCTACACCTTC. Encoded protein: CASSESGPTGDGYTF.

The genes are TRBV5-1 and TRBJ2-2; D possibly corresponds to TRBD2 (5 bases). From germline, CDR1 is SGHRS and CDR2 YFSETQ. The CDR3 has 14 amino acids. Deletions cut 4 bases from V and 8 bases from J, with 15 bases between. The CDR3 protein is CASSPDPRGGELFF. CDR3 coding DNA: TGCGCCAGCAGCCCGGACCCCCGAGGGGGGGAGCTGTTTTTT.

About this clone itself: One end of the junction is discordant with germline, which a read error may explain. This chain joins TRBV3-1 (or the pseudogene TRBV3-2) and TRBJ1-3; 9 bases fit TRBD1. CDR1 LGHDT and CDR2 YNNKEL come from the germline V gene (reference sequence). The CDR3 runs 13 residues. The CDR3 reads CASSQDPGTGPHF. Written as DNA, the CDR3 is TGTGCCAGCAGCCAAGATCCCGGGACAGGGCCCCATTTT.

The genes are TRBV6-5 and TRBJ2-3; D gene uncertain. V lost 4 bases and J lost 9, with 17 bases in between. The CDR3 is made up of 14 amino acids. CDR1 and CDR2 from the germline V gene are MNHEY and SVGAGI. The DNA of the CDR3 is TGTGCCAGCAGTTTGGGCAGTTGGGCTGGGACGCAGTATTTT. It specifies CASSLGSWAGTQYF.

V and J are TRBV7-9 and TRBJ2-5; 10 bases line up with TRBD1. The ends lost 6 bases at V and 5 bases at J; junction bases unmatched: 9. Germline-derived CDR1 and CDR2 are SEHNR and FQNEAQ (reference sequence). The CDR3 is made up of 15 amino acids. Here the CDR3 reads CASSHRDRGRETQYF. The CDR3 coding sequence is TGTGCCAGCAGTCACCGGGACAGGGGTCGGGAGACCCAGTACTTC.

The chain carries TRBV30 and TRBJ2-1, with D maybe TRBD2 (6 bases). The CDR3 runs 12 residues. Per the germline V gene, CDR1 is GTSNPN and CDR2 is SVGIG (reference sequence). The V gene lost 5 bases and the J gene lost 8 bases, with 13 bases spanning the gap. The CDR3 spells CAWSTRGYEQFF. As DNA, the CDR3 is TGTGCCTGGTCGACGCGGGGTTATGAGCAGTTCTTC.